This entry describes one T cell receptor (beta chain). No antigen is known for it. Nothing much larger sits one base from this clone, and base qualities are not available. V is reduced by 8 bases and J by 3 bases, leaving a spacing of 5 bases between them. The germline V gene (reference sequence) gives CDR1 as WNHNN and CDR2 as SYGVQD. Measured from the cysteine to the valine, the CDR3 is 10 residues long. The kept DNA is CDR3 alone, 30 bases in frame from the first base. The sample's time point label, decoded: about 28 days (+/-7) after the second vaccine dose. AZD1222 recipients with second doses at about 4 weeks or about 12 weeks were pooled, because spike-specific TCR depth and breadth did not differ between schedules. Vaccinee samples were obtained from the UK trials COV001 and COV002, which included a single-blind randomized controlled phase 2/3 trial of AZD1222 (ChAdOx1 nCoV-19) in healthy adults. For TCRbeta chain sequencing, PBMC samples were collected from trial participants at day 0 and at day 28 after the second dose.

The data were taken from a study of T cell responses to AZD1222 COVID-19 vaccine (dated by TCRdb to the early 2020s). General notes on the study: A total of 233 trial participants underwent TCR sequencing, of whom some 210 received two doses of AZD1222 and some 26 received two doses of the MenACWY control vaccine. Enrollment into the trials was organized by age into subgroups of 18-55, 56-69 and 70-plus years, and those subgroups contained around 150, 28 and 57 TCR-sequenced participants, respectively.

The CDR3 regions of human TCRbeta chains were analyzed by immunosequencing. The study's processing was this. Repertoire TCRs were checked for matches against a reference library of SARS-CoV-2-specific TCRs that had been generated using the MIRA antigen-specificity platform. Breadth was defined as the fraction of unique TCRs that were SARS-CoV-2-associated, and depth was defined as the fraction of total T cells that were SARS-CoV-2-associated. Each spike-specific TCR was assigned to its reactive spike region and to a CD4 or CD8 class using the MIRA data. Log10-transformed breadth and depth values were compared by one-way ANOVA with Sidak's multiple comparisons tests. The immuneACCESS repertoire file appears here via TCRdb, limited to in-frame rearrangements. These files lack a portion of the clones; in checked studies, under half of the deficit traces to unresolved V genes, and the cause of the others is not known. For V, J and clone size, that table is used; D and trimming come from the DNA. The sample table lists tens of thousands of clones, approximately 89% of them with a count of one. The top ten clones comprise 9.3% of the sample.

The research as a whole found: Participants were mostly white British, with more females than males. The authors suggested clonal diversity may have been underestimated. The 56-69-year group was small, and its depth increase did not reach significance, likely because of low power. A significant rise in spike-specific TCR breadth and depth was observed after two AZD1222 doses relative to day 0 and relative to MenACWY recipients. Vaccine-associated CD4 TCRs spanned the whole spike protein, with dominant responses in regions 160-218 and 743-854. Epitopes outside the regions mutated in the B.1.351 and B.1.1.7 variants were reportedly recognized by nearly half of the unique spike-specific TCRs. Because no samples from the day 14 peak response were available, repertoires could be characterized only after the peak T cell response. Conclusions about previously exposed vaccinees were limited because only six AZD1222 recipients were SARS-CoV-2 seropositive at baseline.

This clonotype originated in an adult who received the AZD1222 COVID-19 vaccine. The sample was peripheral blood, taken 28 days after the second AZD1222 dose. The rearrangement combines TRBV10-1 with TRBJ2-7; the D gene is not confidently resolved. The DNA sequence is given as TGCGCCAGCTTGGACTACGAGCAGTACGTC. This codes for CASLDYEQYV.